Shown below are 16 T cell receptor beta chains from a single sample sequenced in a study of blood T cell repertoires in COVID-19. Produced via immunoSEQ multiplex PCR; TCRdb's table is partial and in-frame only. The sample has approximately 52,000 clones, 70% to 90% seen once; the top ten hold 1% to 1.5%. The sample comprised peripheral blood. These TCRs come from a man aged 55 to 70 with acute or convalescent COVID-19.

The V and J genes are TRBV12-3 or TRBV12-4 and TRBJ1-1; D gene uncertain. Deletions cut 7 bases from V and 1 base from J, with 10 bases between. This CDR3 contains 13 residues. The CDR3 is CASTLTTNTEAFF. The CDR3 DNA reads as TGTGCCAGCACACTGACAACGAACACTGAAGCTTTCTTT.

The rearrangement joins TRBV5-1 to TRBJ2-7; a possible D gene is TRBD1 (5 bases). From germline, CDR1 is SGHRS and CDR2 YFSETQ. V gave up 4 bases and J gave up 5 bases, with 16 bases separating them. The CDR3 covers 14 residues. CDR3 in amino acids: CASSIDSSIDEQYF. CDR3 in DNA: TGCGCCAGCAGCATAGACAGTAGTATAGACGAGCAGTACTTC.

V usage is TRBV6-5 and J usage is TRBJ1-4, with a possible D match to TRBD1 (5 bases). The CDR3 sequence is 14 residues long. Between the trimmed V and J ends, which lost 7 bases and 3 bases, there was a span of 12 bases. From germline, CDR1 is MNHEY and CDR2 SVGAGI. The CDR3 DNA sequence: TGTGCCAGCACGGGGGGACGGTCTAATGAAAAACTGTTTTTT. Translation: CASTGGRSNEKLFF.

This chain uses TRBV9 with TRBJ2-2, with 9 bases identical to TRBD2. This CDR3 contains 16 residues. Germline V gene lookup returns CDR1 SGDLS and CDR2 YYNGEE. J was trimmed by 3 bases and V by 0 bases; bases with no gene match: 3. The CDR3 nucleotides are TGTGCCAGCAGCGTAGGACTAGCGGAGCACACCGGGGAGCTGTTTTTT. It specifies CASSVGLAEHTGELFF. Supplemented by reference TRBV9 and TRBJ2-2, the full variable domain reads DSGVTQTPKHLITATGQRVTLRCSPRSGDLSVYWYQQSLDQGLQFLIQYYNGEERAKGNILERFSAQQFPDLHSELNLSSLELGDSALYFCASSVGLAEHTGELFFGEGSRLTVL.

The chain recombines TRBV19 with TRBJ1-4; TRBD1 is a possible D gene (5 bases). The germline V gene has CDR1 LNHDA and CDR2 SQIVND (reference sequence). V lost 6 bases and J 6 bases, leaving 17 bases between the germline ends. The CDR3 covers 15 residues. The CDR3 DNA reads TGTGCCAGTAGCACCCGACAGATCTCCTATGAAAAACTGTTTTTT. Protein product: CASSTRQISYEKLFF.

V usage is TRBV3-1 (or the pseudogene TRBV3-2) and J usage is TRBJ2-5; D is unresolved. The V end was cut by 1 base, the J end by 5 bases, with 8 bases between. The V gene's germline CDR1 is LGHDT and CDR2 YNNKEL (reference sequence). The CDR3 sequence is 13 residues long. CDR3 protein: CASSQVLRETQYF. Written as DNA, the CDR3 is TGTGCCAGCAGCCAAGTACTCCGGGAGACCCAGTACTTC.

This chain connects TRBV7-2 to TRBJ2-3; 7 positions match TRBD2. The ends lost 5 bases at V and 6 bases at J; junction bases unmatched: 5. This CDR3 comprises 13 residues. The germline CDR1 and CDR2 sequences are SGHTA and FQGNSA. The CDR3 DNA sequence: TGTGCCAGCAGCCAGGAGCGGGACGATACGCAGTATTTT. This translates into CASSQERDDTQYF.

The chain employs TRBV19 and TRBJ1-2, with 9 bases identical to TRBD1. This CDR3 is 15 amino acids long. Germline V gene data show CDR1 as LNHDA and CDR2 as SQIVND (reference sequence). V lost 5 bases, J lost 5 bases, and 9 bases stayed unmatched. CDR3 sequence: CASSPRTGVGYGYTF. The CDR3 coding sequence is TGTGCCAGTAGTCCACGGACAGGGGTCGGGTATGGCTACACCTTC.

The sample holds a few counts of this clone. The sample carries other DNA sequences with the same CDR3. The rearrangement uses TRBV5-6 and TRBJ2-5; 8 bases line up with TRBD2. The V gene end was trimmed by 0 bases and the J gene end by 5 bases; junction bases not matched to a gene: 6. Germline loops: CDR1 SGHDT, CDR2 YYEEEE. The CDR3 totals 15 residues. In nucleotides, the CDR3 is TGTGCCAGCAGCTTGGGTCGGGGGGGTACGGAGACCCAGTACTTC. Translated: CASSLGRGGTETQYF.

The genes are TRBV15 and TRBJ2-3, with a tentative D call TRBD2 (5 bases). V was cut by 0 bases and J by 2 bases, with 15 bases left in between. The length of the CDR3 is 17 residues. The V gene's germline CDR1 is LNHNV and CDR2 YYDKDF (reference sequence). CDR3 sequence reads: CATSRDVTMDFTDTQYF. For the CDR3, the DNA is TGTGCCACCAGCAGAGACGTGACAATGGACTTCACAGATACGCAGTATTTT.

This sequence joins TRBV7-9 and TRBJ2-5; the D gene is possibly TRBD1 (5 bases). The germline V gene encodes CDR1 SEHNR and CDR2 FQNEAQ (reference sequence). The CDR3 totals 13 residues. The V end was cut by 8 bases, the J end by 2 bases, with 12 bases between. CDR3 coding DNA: TGTGCCAGCCAGCCGGCAGGGCAAGAGACCCAGTACTTC. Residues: CASQPAGQETQYF.

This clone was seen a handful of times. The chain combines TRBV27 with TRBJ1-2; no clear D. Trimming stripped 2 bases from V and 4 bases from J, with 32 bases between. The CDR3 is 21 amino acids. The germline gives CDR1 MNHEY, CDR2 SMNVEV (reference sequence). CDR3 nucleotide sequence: TGTGCCAGCAGTTTAACTCCATCAACCCTTAAGGGAGCGAAAAATACCTATGGCTACACCTTC. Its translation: CASSLTPSTLKGAKNTYGYTF.

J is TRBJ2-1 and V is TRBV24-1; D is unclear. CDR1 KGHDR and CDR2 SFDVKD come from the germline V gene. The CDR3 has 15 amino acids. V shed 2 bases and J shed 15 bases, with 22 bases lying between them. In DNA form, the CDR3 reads TGTGCCACCAGTGATTCCGCGAGGATCGGCGTACTATTGTTCTTC. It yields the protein CATSDSARIGVLLFF.

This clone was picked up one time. CDR3 nucleotide sequence: TGTGCCAGCAGTTTCTTCTTGTCCAATGAGCAGTTCTTC. This gives the protein CASSFFLSNEQFF. J is TRBJ2-1 and V is TRBV27; no definite D call. The CDR3 length is 13 residues. From germline, CDR1 is MNHEY and CDR2 SMNVEV (reference sequence). V was clipped by 3 bases and J by 6 bases, with 9 bases between them.

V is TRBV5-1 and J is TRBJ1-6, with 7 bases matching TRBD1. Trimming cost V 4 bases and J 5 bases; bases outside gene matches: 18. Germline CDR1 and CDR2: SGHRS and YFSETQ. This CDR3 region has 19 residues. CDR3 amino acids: CASSLRPLIRGADNSPLHF. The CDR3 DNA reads TGCGCCAGCAGCCTGCGACCTCTCATCAGGGGGGCGGATAATTCACCCCTCCACTTT.

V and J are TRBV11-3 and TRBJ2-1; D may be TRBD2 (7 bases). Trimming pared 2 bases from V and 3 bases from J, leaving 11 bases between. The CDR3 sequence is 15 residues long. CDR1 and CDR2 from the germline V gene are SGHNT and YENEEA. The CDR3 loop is CASSLSGGYYNEQFF. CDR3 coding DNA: TGTGCCAGCAGCTTATCGGGGGGCTACTACAATGAGCAGTTCTTC.